Below, 20 T cell receptor beta chains from the same sample are listed, as sequenced in a study of blood T cell repertoires in COVID-19. Libraries were prepared by immunoSEQ multiplex PCR; TCRdb keeps only in-frame clonotypes and omits some of them. The table lists 90,000 to 110,000 clones, 75% to 85% of them singletons, with roughly a tenth in the top ten. Source material: peripheral blood. These receptors were collected from a woman in her 70s with acute or convalescent COVID-19.

V is TRBV9 and J is TRBJ2-1, with TRBD2 matching 7 bases. The CDR3 consists of 17 residues. The germline gives CDR1 SGDLS, CDR2 YYNGEE. The ends lost 4 bases at V and 0 bases at J; junction bases unmatched: 10. CDR3 residues: CASSPTQRGSSYNEQFF. CDR3 sequence (DNA): TGTGCCAGCAGCCCAACCCAGCGGGGCAGCTCCTACAATGAGCAGTTCTTC. The variable domain in full, with the rest retrieved from reference TRBV9 and TRBJ2-1, is DSGVTQTPKHLITATGQRVTLRCSPRSGDLSVYWYQQSLDQGLQFLIQYYNGEERAKGNILERFSAQQFPDLHSELNLSSLELGDSALYFCASSPTQRGSSYNEQFFGPGTRLTVL.

The chain employs TRBV19 and TRBJ2-1; possibly TRBD1 for D (6 bases). The CDR3 extends over 13 amino acids. Germline lookup yields CDR1 LNHDA and CDR2 SQIVND (reference sequence). V was pared by 7 bases and J by 7 bases, with 14 bases between. The CDR3 protein is CASKTSRGNEQFF. CDR3 in DNA: TGTGCCAGTAAGACATCCAGGGGAAATGAGCAGTTCTTC.

J is TRBJ2-7 and V is TRBV7-9, with TRBD1 identical over 7 bases. The ends lost 5 bases at V and 0 bases at J; junction bases unmatched: 4. This CDR3 is 14 amino acids long. CDR1 is SEHNR and CDR2 is FQNEAQ in the germline V gene (reference sequence). The CDR3 reads CASSLGTASYEQYF. The CDR3 DNA reads as TGTGCCAGCAGCCTGGGGACAGCCTCCTACGAGCAGTACTTC.

In its sample, this clone was seen a few times. J is TRBJ1-1 and V is TRBV27, with D possibly being TRBD1 (6 bases). The ends were cut back, 2 bases at V and 5 bases at J, with 12 bases in the middle. Germline V gene sequence: CDR1 MNHEY, CDR2 SMNVEV (reference sequence). The CDR3 spans 14 residues. CDR3 DNA: TGTGCCAGCAGTTTAAGGGGGTGGGGAACTGAAGCTTTCTTT. The encoded protein is CASSLRGWGTEAFF.

This clone was seen more than once but under ten times. The chain recombines TRBV3-1 (or the pseudogene TRBV3-2) with TRBJ1-5; 8 bases are shared with TRBD1. CDR1 and CDR2 (germline): LGHDT, YNNKEL (reference sequence). J lost 4 bases, V lost 4 bases, and 6 bases had no gene match. The CDR3 extends over 15 amino acids. The CDR3 DNA is TGTGCCAGCAGCCCCGGACAGGGCTGGAATCAGCCCCAGCATTTT. Amino acid sequence: CASSPGQGWNQPQHF.

This sequence joins TRBV20-1 and TRBJ2-4; 11 bases agree with TRBD1. Unmatched junction bases numbered 7, after V lost 3 bases and J lost 3 bases. Germline V lookup: CDR1 DFQATT, CDR2 SNEGSKA (reference sequence). The CDR3 runs to 16 residues. CDR3 region: CSASEGGTGGKNIQYF. CDR3 nucleotide sequence: TGCAGTGCTAGTGAAGGAGGGACAGGGGGCAAAAACATTCAGTACTTC.

This clone was recorded once. The V and J genes are TRBV4-1 and TRBJ1-1; D may be TRBD1 (6 bases). CDR1 is MGHRA and CDR2 is YSYEKL in the germline V gene. The CDR3 totals 15 residues. V dropped 4 bases and J dropped 1 base, with 13 bases sitting between them. The CDR3 reads CASSPRTVENTEAFF. CDR3 DNA sequence: TGCGCCAGCAGCCCACGGACAGTGGAGAACACTGAAGCTTTCTTT.

The V call is TRBV6-5, the J call TRBJ1-5, with 9 bases lining up with TRBD1. The CDR3 sequence is 14 residues long. From germline, CDR1 is MNHEY and CDR2 SVGAGI. With V trimmed by 6 bases and J by 1 base, 1 base remained unmatched. The CDR3 DNA is TGTGCCAGCAGCGGACAGGGGAGCAATCAGCCCCAGCATTTT. This translates into CASSGQGSNQPQHF.

This clone was picked up one time. This chain joins TRBV12-3 or TRBV12-4 and TRBJ1-5; no definite D call. The CDR3 is 12 amino acids. V lost 6 bases and J 7 bases, leaving 10 bases between the germline ends. For the CDR3, the DNA is TGTGCCAGCAGGTCCGGGGTACAGCCCCAGCATTTT. Translated: CASRSGVQPQHF.

This clone was picked up one time. V is TRBV6-6 and J is TRBJ2-3; 7 bases are a match to TRBD1. The V and J ends lost 4 bases and 0 bases, in that order; junction bases with no gene match: 7. There are 16 residues in the CDR3. CDR1 is MNHNY and CDR2 is SVGAGI in the germline V gene (reference sequence). The CDR3 sequence is CASSSPGQTSTDTQYF. The CDR3 region has the DNA TGTGCCAGCAGTTCCCCGGGACAGACAAGCACAGATACGCAGTATTTT.

V and J are TRBV20-1 and TRBJ2-3; D not certain. Germline loops: CDR1 DFQATT, CDR2 SNEGSKA (reference sequence). The V gene lost 4 bases and the J gene lost 7 bases, with 9 bases spanning the gap. The CDR3 consists of 11 residues. The chain's CDR3 is CSATLSHTQYF. Written as DNA, the CDR3 is TGCAGTGCTACTCTAAGCCATACGCAGTATTTT.

V and J are TRBV7-8 and TRBJ1-1; D gene unclear. Deletions cut 0 bases from V and 2 bases from J, with 7 bases between. The CDR3 extends over 14 amino acids. In germline, CDR1 is SGHVS, CDR2 FQNEAQ. The CDR3 DNA follows: TGTGCCAGCAGCTTAGCGGTTGGCAACACTGAAGCTTTCTTT. Translating gives CASSLAVGNTEAFF.

The rearrangement joins TRBV19 to TRBJ1-3; D remains ambiguous. The CDR3 contains 12 residues. V lost 9 bases, J lost 4 bases, and 10 bases lay in between. CDR1 and CDR2 from the germline V gene are LNHDA and SQIVND (reference sequence). DNA of the CDR3: TGTGCCAGCCCCAGTCCGGGAAACACCATATATTTT. Residues: CASPSPGNTIYF.

This chain uses TRBV7-8 with TRBJ1-5, with TRBD1 identical over 7 bases. The germline CDR1 and CDR2 sequences are SGHVS and FQNEAQ. Trimming removed 1 base from V and 1 base from J; junction bases left unmatched: 7. The CDR3 has 17 residues. The CDR3 DNA reads as TGTGCCAGCAGCTTAGGACAGGGCCGTCAGAGCAATCAGCCCCAGCATTTT. This encodes CASSLGQGRQSNQPQHF.

The V call is TRBV14, the J call TRBJ2-7; the D is unclear. Trimming removed 2 bases from V and 9 bases from J, with 11 bases in between. The CDR3 runs 12 residues. Germline loops: CDR1 SGHDN, CDR2 FVKESK. The CDR3 reads CASSQSGSLQYF. DNA for the CDR3: TGTGCCAGCAGCCAATCCGGGTCTCTGCAGTACTTC. The whole variable domain, filled in from reference TRBV14 and TRBJ2-7, reads EAGVTQFPSHSVIEKGQTVTLRCDPISGHDNLYWYRRVMGKEIKFLLHFVKESKQDESGMPNNRFLAERTGGTYSTLKVQPAELEDSGVYFCASSQSGSLQYFGPGTRLTVT.

The V call is TRBV28, the J call TRBJ2-5; no clear D gene. CDR3 length equals 16 residues. Germline CDR1 MDHEN, CDR2 SYDVKM. The V and J ends lost 4 bases and 5 bases respectively, with 20 bases between them. The CDR3 here is CASSSLEPSSWETQYF. CDR3 in DNA: TGTGCCAGCAGTTCCCTAGAACCGTCGTCGTGGGAGACCCAGTACTTC.

The chain uses TRBV6-6 and TRBJ1-1; no definite D call. The V gene's germline CDR1 is MNHNY and CDR2 SVGAGI (reference sequence). The V end lost 5 bases, the J end lost 2 bases, and 12 bases lay between the germline ends. This CDR3 has 14 amino acids. The chain's CDR3 is CASSGLAGNTEAFF. CDR3 DNA sequence: TGTGCCAGCAGTGGCCTAGCTGGAAACACTGAAGCTTTCTTT.

The V call is TRBV7-9, the J call TRBJ2-7; TRBD2 agrees at 7 bases. CDR1 and CDR2 (germline): SEHNR, FQNEAQ (reference sequence). After removal of 4 bases from V and 3 bases from J, the junction contained 6 bases not matched to a gene. CDR3 length: 14 residues. The CDR3 DNA reads as TGTGCCAGCAGCTCCGGGACTACCTACTACGAGCAGTACTTC. The encoded protein is CASSSGTTYYEQYF. Variable domain in full (rest from reference TRBV7-9 and TRBJ2-7): DTGVSQNPRHKITKRGQNVTFRCDPISEHNRLYWYRQTLGQGPEFLTYFQNEAQLEKSRLLSDRFSAERPKGSFSTLEIQRTEQGDSAMYLCASSSGTTYYEQYFGPGTRLTVT.

V and J are TRBV7-2 and TRBJ2-6; no firm D call. The germline gives CDR1 SGHTA, CDR2 FQGNSA. CDR3 length: 14 residues. The V and J ends lost 5 bases and 0 bases respectively, with 5 bases between them. CDR3 in amino acids: CASSPNSGANVLTF. The CDR3 DNA reads TGTGCCAGCAGCCCTAACTCTGGGGCCAACGTCCTGACTTTC. Variable domain in full (rest from reference TRBV7-2 and TRBJ2-6): GAGVSQSPSNKVTEKGKDVELRCDPISGHTALYWYRQSLGQGLEFLIYFQGNSAPDKSGLPSDRFSAERTGGSVSTLTIQRTQQEDSAVYLCASSPNSGANVLTFGAGSRLTVL.

This clone has a handful of counts. This chain joins TRBV19 and TRBJ1-5; 9 bases match TRBD1. CDR3 size: 16 residues. Germline CDR1 is LNHDA and CDR2 is SQIVND (reference sequence). Trimming at V came to 8 bases and at J to 1 base, leaving 9 bases not matched to a gene. The chain's CDR3 is CASATGGWGSNQPQHF. CDR3 in DNA: TGTGCCAGTGCCACAGGGGGCTGGGGGAGCAATCAGCCCCAGCATTTT.